The 10 T cell receptor beta chains reported below all come from one sample, sequenced in a study of PD-L1 blockade in urothelial cancer. This table comes from immunoSEQ multiplex PCR, and its TCRdb copy is limited to in-frame clones, with some not included. The table includes around 71,000 clones, around four fifths detected once. Time point: pretreatment peripheral blood. The sequences come from PBMCs, collected around atezolizumab (anti-PD-L1) treatment. These TCRs come from a man in his forties with urothelial cancer.

This chain connects TRBV5-4 to TRBJ2-7, with TRBD1 as a possible D gene (5 bases). The CDR3 spans 15 residues. CDR1 and CDR2 (germline): SGHNT, YYREEE (reference sequence). Between the trimmed V and J ends, which lost 4 bases and 2 bases, there was a span of 16 bases. The CDR3, as DNA: TGTGCCAGCAGCACCAGGGCCACCCCTGCCTACGAGCAGTACTTC. Protein: CASSTRATPAYEQYF.

This sequence joins TRBV7-9 and TRBJ2-7; tentatively, D is TRBD2 (5 bases). This CDR3 contains 14 residues. With 8 bases removed from V and 6 bases from J, the gap between germline ends came to 20 bases. The germline V gene has CDR1 SEHNR and CDR2 FQNEAQ (reference sequence). The CDR3 sequence is CASGRSGENVEQYF. DNA of the CDR3: TGTGCCAGCGGGCGTTCCGGGGAGAATGTCGAGCAGTACTTC.

CDR3 DNA sequence: TGTGCCAGCAGTGAAGGAGGGAATCAGCCCCAGCATTTT. Protein sequence: CASSEGGNQPQHF. J is TRBJ1-5 and V is TRBV2; the D is unclear. Germline V CDR1 and CDR2: SNHLY, FYNNEI. Trimming removed 1 base at V and 4 bases at J, with 5 bases between. This CDR3 is built from 13 residues.

CDR3 coding DNA: TGTGCCAGTAGACGGACAGGGGAGACTGGAAACACCATATATTTT. It yields the protein CASRRTGETGNTIYF. The rearrangement uses TRBV19 and TRBJ1-3; 9 positions agree with TRBD1. Per the germline V gene, CDR1 is LNHDA and CDR2 is SQIVND (reference sequence). The CDR3 length is 15 residues. V lost 6 bases to trimming and J lost 2 bases; unmatched junction nucleotides: 5.

This sequence joins TRBV27 and TRBJ2-5; 7 bases match TRBD1. The CDR3 is 14 amino acids. Germline CDR1 is MNHEY and CDR2 is SMNVEV (reference sequence). The trim removed 6 bases at V and 5 bases at J, leaving 9 bases unmatched. CDR3 residues: CASRRDSYRETQYF. The CDR3 DNA reads as TGTGCCAGCAGAAGGGACAGCTACCGGGAGACCCAGTACTTC.

The J gene is TRBJ1-1, the V gene TRBV9, with D maybe TRBD1 (6 bases). CDR1 and CDR2 (germline): SGDLS, YYNGEE. CDR3 size: 14 residues. Between the trimmed V and J ends, which lost 1 base and 3 bases, there was a span of 10 bases. This CDR3 is CASSVRGSDTEAFF. CDR3 in DNA: TGTGCCAGCAGCGTAAGGGGGTCGGACACTGAAGCTTTCTTT.

This chain joins TRBV28 and TRBJ2-7; a weak D match, TRBD1 (6 bases). The ends were cut back, 7 bases at V and 1 base at J, with 20 bases in the middle. Per the germline V gene, CDR1 is MDHEN and CDR2 is SYDVKM. There are 16 residues in the CDR3. CDR3 protein: CASTRGSNFESYEQYF. CDR3 nucleotides: TGTGCCAGCACCAGGGGCAGCAATTTCGAATCCTACGAGCAGTACTTC.

The rearrangement links TRBV30 to TRBJ1-2; possible D gene TRBD1, 5 bases. Trimming took off 5 bases at V and 8 bases at J, with 12 bases between the two ends. Germline V lookup: CDR1 GTSNPN, CDR2 SVGIG (reference sequence). This CDR3 is 11 amino acids long. CDR3 in DNA: TGTGCCTGGTGGAGGGACGGCGGCTACACCTTC. Protein: CAWWRDGGYTF.

This chain uses TRBV28 with TRBJ1-2, with 7 bases fitting TRBD1. CDR1 and CDR2 (germline): MDHEN, SYDVKM. The trim removed 6 bases at V and 3 bases at J, leaving 4 bases unmatched. The CDR3 is 13 residues long. The chain's CDR3 is CASSLGTDYGYTF. The DNA of the CDR3 is TGTGCCAGCAGCCTCGGGACAGACTATGGCTACACCTTC.

The genes are TRBV2 and TRBJ1-5; 8 bases are a match to TRBD1. V shed 6 bases, J shed 0 bases, and the junction held 4 bases outside the gene matches. In germline, CDR1 is SNHLY, CDR2 FYNNEI. The CDR3 is 15 residues long. The CDR3 reads CASSGQGVSNQPQHF. CDR3 coding DNA: TGTGCCAGCAGCGGACAGGGAGTTAGCAATCAGCCCCAGCATTTT.